One sample yielded the 14 T cell receptor beta chains listed below, sequenced in a study of cytomegalovirus exposure and HLA in healthy donors. Produced via immunoSEQ multiplex PCR; TCRdb's table is partial and in-frame only. Of about 130,000 clones listed, approximately 89% were seen once; the top ten hold roughly 9.3%. Sequencing was performed on PBMCs. Receptor source: a young woman in good health and CMV-seropositive.

In its sample, this clone was seen once. The chain couples TRBV6-5 to TRBJ2-7; the match to TRBD1 covers 7 bases. The CDR3 has 14 residues. J lost 2 bases, V lost 2 bases, and 3 bases had no gene match. The germline V gene encodes CDR1 MNHEY and CDR2 SVGAGI. This CDR3 is CASSYGTVAYEQYF. DNA for the CDR3: TGTGCCAGCAGTTACGGGACAGTAGCCTACGAGCAGTACTTC.

This rearrangement joins TRBV28 to TRBJ2-7; maybe TRBD2 (6 bases). Germline V CDR1 and CDR2: MDHEN, SYDVKM. The CDR3 spans 12 residues. V was clipped by 8 bases and J by 2 bases, with 10 bases between them. CDR3 amino acids: CASGAGTYEQYF. The CDR3 bases are TGTGCCAGCGGGGCGGGGACCTACGAGCAGTACTTC.

This clone appeared once. This sample also contains other DNA sequences that code for the same CDR3. The genes are TRBV6-5 and TRBJ1-1, with D maybe TRBD1 (6 bases). This CDR3 region has 15 residues. Between the trimmed V and J ends, which lost 0 bases and 2 bases, there was a span of 10 bases. Germline CDR1 and CDR2: MNHEY and SVGAGI. CDR3 sequence reads: CASSYSIQGNTEAFF. The CDR3 DNA reads TGTGCCAGCAGTTACTCGATACAGGGCAACACTGAAGCTTTCTTT.

The rearrangement uses TRBV5-1 and TRBJ2-7; possible D gene TRBD1, 6 bases. Germline CDR1 and CDR2: SGHRS and YFSETQ. V was shortened by 4 bases and J by 6 bases, with 11 bases between the two germline ends. CDR3 length: 12 residues. In DNA, the CDR3 is TGCGCCAGCAGCATCGACAGGAGCGAGCAGTACTTC. It translates to CASSIDRSEQYF.

The rearrangement links TRBV29-1 to TRBJ1-1; weak D call: TRBD1 (5 bases). The CDR3 sequence is 11 residues long. V lost 4 bases to trimming and J lost 10 bases, with 13 bases between them. The germline CDR1 and CDR2 sequences are SQVTM and ANQGSEA. CDR3 DNA sequence: TGCAGCGTTGCGACAGCACTGACAGCTTTCTTT. It translates to CSVATALTAFF.

This chain connects TRBV9 to TRBJ2-7; 8 bases agree with TRBD1. The CDR3 spans 14 residues. After removal of 3 bases from V and 3 bases from J, the junction contained 5 bases not matched to a gene. CDR1 is SGDLS and CDR2 is YYNGEE in the germline V gene. The DNA for the CDR3 is TGTGCCAGCAGCGCCGGACAGGGCAACTACGAGCAGTACTTC. Amino acid sequence: CASSAGQGNYEQYF.

V is TRBV6-5 and J is TRBJ1-2; a possible D gene is TRBD1 (6 bases). V was shortened by 5 bases and J by 3 bases, with 13 bases between the two germline ends. Germline V gene sequence: CDR1 MNHEY, CDR2 SVGAGI. This CDR3 is built from 14 residues. The DNA of the CDR3 is TGTGCCAGCAGTCAGCGGGGGGCCGACTATGGCTACACCTTC. Its protein is CASSQRGADYGYTF.

On this clone: Different DNA sequences within this sample yield the same CDR3. The V and J genes are TRBV9 and TRBJ2-3; 7 bases match TRBD2. CDR3 length: 15 residues. CDR1 is SGDLS and CDR2 is YYNGEE in the germline V gene. The V and J ends lost 0 bases and 3 bases, in that order; junction bases with no gene match: 4. The CDR3 nucleotides are TGTGCCAGCAGCGTAGGAGTGGGGGGGACAGATACGCAGTATTTT. Translation: CASSVGVGGTDTQYF.

The chain is built from TRBV6-1 and TRBJ1-3, with TRBD1 as a possible D gene (5 bases). This CDR3 spans 18 amino acids. Trimming left V 3 bases short and J 0 bases short, with 18 bases between. Germline CDR1 is MNHNS and CDR2 is SASEGT. CDR3 in amino acids: CASSDYLYPGLSGNTIYF. The DNA of the CDR3 is TGTGCCAGCAGTGATTATTTGTATCCGGGACTCTCTGGAAACACCATATATTTT.

This chain uses TRBV14 with TRBJ2-7; TRBD1 agrees at 7 bases. Germline V lookup: CDR1 SGHDN, CDR2 FVKESK. Trimming at V came to 1 base and at J to 1 base, leaving 13 bases not matched to a gene. This CDR3 has 18 amino acids. The CDR3 region is CASSQVARSWDRSYEQYF. In DNA, the CDR3 is TGTGCCAGCAGCCAAGTCGCCCGCTCATGGGACAGATCCTACGAGCAGTACTTC.

The chain joins TRBV6-5 to TRBJ2-7, with 7 nucleotides matching TRBD1. V shed 6 bases and J 5 bases; nucleotides not matched to a gene: 7. This CDR3 is built from 13 residues. Per the germline V gene, CDR1 is MNHEY and CDR2 is SVGAGI. CDR3 DNA: TGTGCCAGCAGCTCAGACAGGGACCACGAGCAGTACTTC. Protein sequence: CASSSDRDHEQYF.

The rearrangement uses TRBV28 and TRBJ1-5, with D possibly TRBD1 on 5 matching bases. Germline loops: CDR1 MDHEN, CDR2 SYDVKM. The CDR3 spans 17 residues. V was trimmed by 3 bases and J by 3 bases, leaving 18 bases between them. Here the CDR3 DNA reads TGTGCCAGCAGTTTTGTCCTGGACACCAGAGTCAATCAGCCCCAGCATTTT. Encoded protein: CASSFVLDTRVNQPQHF.

This chain's CDR3 is CASSPSGLREAFF. DNA of the CDR3: TGTGCCAGCTCACCATCCGGGTTGCGGGAAGCTTTCTTT. The chain carries TRBV18 and TRBJ1-1; no firm D call. The germline V gene encodes CDR1 KGHSH and CDR2 LQKENI. The CDR3 loop spans 13 amino acids. The V gene lost 2 bases and the J gene lost 8 bases, with 12 bases spanning the gap.

The rearrangement uses TRBV29-1 and TRBJ2-2; no clear D gene. This CDR3 has 13 amino acids. Trimming stripped 1 base from V and 7 bases from J, with 10 bases between. Looked up from germline, CDR1 is SQVTM and CDR2 is ANQGSEA. CDR3 loop: CSVEGPRSGELFF. Here the CDR3 DNA reads TGCAGCGTTGAAGGGCCCCGCAGCGGGGAGCTGTTTTTT.